This T cell receptor beta chain was recorded in a study of cytomegalovirus exposure and HLA in healthy donors (dated by TCRdb to about 2017). Broadly, across the study: An earlier analysis of some 600 of the donors reported around 280 Gb of sequence data and 117 million unique TCR beta sequences obtained from approximately 180 million T cells. An early release covering roughly 640 HLA-typed donors comprised approximately 290 gigabases of sequencing data and about 90 million unique TCR sequences. Of the roughly 400 genotyped donors, 70% to 90% were placed in the genetic ancestry cluster associated with self-reported Caucasian donors. The aim of the study was to test whether cataloging public T cell receptors could identify signatures of past pathogen exposure. The study used immunosequencing to profile the T cell repertoires of under 700 subjects and linked those repertoires to cytomegalovirus serostatus. Besides the first cohort of roughly 700 subjects, a separate validation cohort made up of over 95 different subjects was used. The study combined high-throughput TCR immunosequencing, statistical association of individual TCRs with disease status, and machine learning to predict cytomegalovirus infection status. To study patterns of TCR occurrence, a later analysis re-analyzed previously published TCR beta repertoires from around 700 donors and added high-resolution HLA genotyping. Rather than drawing on any new phenotypic data, the later analysis identified candidate immune exposures from TCR beta sequences and the way those sequences occurred across donors. An earlier analysis of fewer than 700 of the donors applied high-throughput TCR beta sequencing to assess whether each TCR beta V gene segment acted as functional or pseudogenic. Donor age, sex, ethnicity and CMV serostatus were compiled together with the repertoire data. Genome-wide SNP genotypes for about 65% of the roughly 670 donors were used in a later genetic analysis, which treated that subset as a discovery cohort. Every discovery cohort repertoire had been produced on one sequencing platform. Both class I and class II loci were covered by HLA typing, at four-digit resolution. Typing coverage varied by locus: roughly 629-630 donors for A, B, C, DRB1 and DQB1; around 560 for DQA1; 600 to 610 for DPA1; approximately 450 for DPB1. Several DR-DQ haplotypes were handled as single units for association and clustering because linkage in the cohort was strong. Among about 370 genotyped donors of the cohort, an average of roughly 230,000 unique TCR beta nucleotide sequences was sequenced per donor, of which approximately 19% were non-productive.

This clone was counted once. No antigen is known for it. Base qualities are not recorded, but no much larger clone differs from it by a single base. The research as a whole found: Because the 87-base-pair reads could not distinguish some IMGT-functional V segments, including TRBV6-2 and TRBV6-3, those segments were excluded. In both the original and validation cohorts, the classifier was reported to diagnose cytomegalovirus status with high specificity and sensitivity. At a false discovery rate of 0.05, a later analysis linked some 17,000 TCR beta sequences to specific HLA alleles. In a later analysis, HLA-associated TCR beta chains showed more clonal expansion and lower generation probabilities than non-associated chains that were equally common. This cohort had only TCR beta chains sequenced, and the lack of alpha or paired-chain data limited which features could be detected. Because counts were too low, 15 to 20 rarely observed V segments, including chromosome 9 orphons, were excluded from the earlier analysis of several hundred of the donors. The authors suggested that the approach could potentially be extended to other disease states and immunological phenotypes. When HLA alleles, especially DR and DQ, strongly co-occurred, TCR associations were difficult to assign to individual alleles. In a later analysis, the rate of TCR association differed among HLA loci, with DRB1 alleles having the most associated TCRs and HLA-C alleles having the fewest. Most TCR sequences were observed very rarely across donors, whereas some public TCRs were present in many individuals. A further reported finding was that TCR beta sequences accurately predicted the HLA-A and HLA-B alleles for most subjects in the first cohort. Correlated functional status among segregating V segments might reflect linkage disequilibrium, but an unknown experimental factor could not be ruled out. An association between a missense DCLRE1C variant and V-gene and J-gene trimming of TCR beta chains was found in a later genetic analysis and replicated in an independent cohort. In a later genetic analysis, fewer N-insertions in productive TCRs were reported among donors in an Asian-associated ancestry cluster than the roughly 670-donor mean. HLA typing was unavailable for some donors at each locus, so association tests used only the typed subset. Roughly uniform sequencing depth across donors was assumed in presence/absence analyses, although this assumption may not hold. Several of the top co-occurrence clusters appeared to be linked to parvovirus B19, influenza, CMV and Epstein-Barr virus, according to a later analysis. A group of highly shared sequence variants was considered likely to be a technical artifact of the sequencing pipeline. In vitro tests confirmed that three of the cytomegalovirus-associated TCR beta chains recognize cytomegalovirus antigens. The study listed 150 to 200 TCR beta chains as associated with cytomegalovirus. The only immune exposure information available for the cohort was CMV serostatus. A later analysis found that most CMV-associated TCR beta chains appeared HLA-restricted, with HLA associations seemingly driven largely by CMV exposure. Broadly in line with IMGT annotations, most TCR beta V segments showed up in productive rearrangements about 87% or about 30% of the time in an earlier analysis of under 700 of the donors.

Libraries were constructed by the immunoSEQ multiplex PCR assay. For the multiplex PCR, a mixture combining 60 forward primers for TCR Vbeta segments and 13 reverse primers for TCR Jbeta segments was used. The CDR3 region of rearranged TCR beta genes was amplified from genomic DNA by a multiplex PCR assay. The Illumina HiSeq System was used to sequence the amplified TCR beta libraries as 87-base-pair reads. The published analysis was carried out like this. In a later analysis, roughly 80 million unique TCR beta chains were counted across the 500 to 850 repertoires, and approximately 11 million of these chains were shared by at least two donors. To remove PCR and sequencing errors, raw reads were error-corrected and collapsed into unique sequences using a nearest-neighbor algorithm that merged closely related sequences. V, D and J gene segments were assigned by aligning CDR3 sequences to IMGT reference sequences. For a sequence to be retained, at least a six-nucleotide match to both a V gene segment and a J gene segment was required. A rearrangement counted as productive if the CDR3 had no stop codons and remained in frame with V and J, and every other rearrangement counted as non-productive. Following IMGT convention, CDR3 was defined as the stretch from the second conserved V-encoded cysteine to the conserved J-encoded phenylalanine. The earlier analysis of about 610 of the donors excluded any sequence lacking an unambiguous match to a single V gene segment. In an earlier analysis of about 590 of the donors, a V segment was called functional when productive rearrangements were above 56.7%, and segregating when the standard deviation between donors exceeded 5%. To diagnose cytomegalovirus status from the catalog of TCR beta chain sequences, a statistical classification framework was built. A later analysis assigned V and J genes by comparing TCR nucleotide sequences with IMGT/GENE-DB human TR gene sequences. A later analysis assigned CDR3 sequences and most-parsimonious VDJ recombination scenarios with the TCRdist pipeline. A later analysis defined each TCR beta chain by its CDR3 amino acid sequence plus V-gene family, and excluded reads lacking a unique V-gene family. In a later analysis, approximately 590 highly shared, low-generation-probability nucleotide sequences were removed to address suspected cross-contamination and a sequencing artifact. A later analysis calculated a clonal expansion index for each public chain from normalized within-repertoire ranks of inferred template counts. In a later analysis, generation probabilities were computed with a VDJ recombination model fitted to out-of-frame rearrangements, and the resulting probabilities were checked against IGoR. In a later analysis, TCR-TCR, TCR-HLA and TCR-CMV co-occurrence was scored with hypergeometric tests, and a repertoire-size bias correction was applied to TCR pairs. In a later analysis, false discovery rates were estimated by permuting HLA or CMV assignments 20 times. In a later analysis, co-occurring TCRs were grouped with DBSCAN, and TCRdist sequence similarity was added when clustering was performed within HLA-allele-positive subsets. Repertoires with fewer than 30,000 or more than 120,000 public chains were left out of co-occurrence clustering, as were about five repertoires with anomalous nucleotide sharing. The source is immuneACCESS, and TCRdb retained only in-frame sequences with V and J called. Part of the clones is not carried over; for the studies checked, unresolved V genes explain less than half of this, and the remainder is unexplained. V and J calls and clone size come straight from that table; D and trimming were deduced from the DNA. This sample gives 99,000 or so clones in total; about three quarters of them show up just once. The ten largest clones represent about 5% of the sample.

The cohort was made up of roughly 670 healthy bone marrow donors. At the time of sampling, every cohort member was nominally healthy, though immune exposures that went unrecorded were likely present. The donor was CMV seronegative and belonged to the group of more than 300 seronegative cohort members. A peripheral blood sample was collected from each donor, and TCR beta sequencing was performed on peripheral blood mononuclear cells. The Qiagen DNeasy Blood Extraction Kit was used to extract genomic DNA from the blood cell samples. CDR1 and CDR2, per the germline V gene, are SGHVS and FQNEAQ. V is pared back by 7 bases and J by 3 bases, with 25 bases lying between the germline termini. The CDR3 runs 17 amino acids, cysteine and phenylalanine included. The only DNA kept is the CDR3, 51 bases in frame from the first base.

This receptor was taken from a male donor in good health and CMV-seronegative. Sequencing used PBMCs. Here the chain combines TRBV7-8 and TRBJ2-7; TRBD2 is perhaps the D gene, given 7 matching bases. The DNA reads TGTGCCAGCACCCTAGGGGGGGGGCTAGCGGAGAGCTACGAGCAGTACTTC. It translates as CASTLGGGLAESYEQYF.